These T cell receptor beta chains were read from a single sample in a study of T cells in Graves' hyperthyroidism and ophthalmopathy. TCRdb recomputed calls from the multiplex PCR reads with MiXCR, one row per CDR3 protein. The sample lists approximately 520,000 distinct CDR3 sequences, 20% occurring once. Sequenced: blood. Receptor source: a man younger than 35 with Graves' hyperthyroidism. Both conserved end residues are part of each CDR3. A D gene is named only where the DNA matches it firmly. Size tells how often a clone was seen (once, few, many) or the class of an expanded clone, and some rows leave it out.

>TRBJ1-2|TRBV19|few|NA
TGTGCCAGTAGTATACCAGGGCGGCACTATGGCTACACCTTC
CASSIPGRHYGYTF
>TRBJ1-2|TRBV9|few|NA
TGTGCCAGCAGCGCCGGGGCGGACGTAAACTATGGCTACACCTTC
CASSAGADVNYGYTF
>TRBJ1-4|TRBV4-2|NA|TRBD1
TGTGCCAGCAGCCAAGATCAGGGACAGGGGAGTGAAAAACTGTTTTTT
CASSQDQGQGSEKLFF
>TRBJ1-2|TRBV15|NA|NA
TGTGCCACCAGCAGAGATAAGGGGATATATGGCTACACCTTC
CATSRDKGIYGYTF
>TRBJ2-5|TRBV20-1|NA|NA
TGCAGTGCGCCCGCTCATCGGGGGCGCTGGGAGACCCAGTACTTC
CSAPAHRGRWETQYF
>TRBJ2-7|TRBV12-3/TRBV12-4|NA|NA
TGTGCCAGCAGCCCAAATGGGCCCCATTACGAGCAGTACTTC
CASSPNGPHYEQYF
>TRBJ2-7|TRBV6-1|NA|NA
TGTGCCAGCAGTGAAGTAGTTTTGGGACTTCCTTTCTTC
CASSEVVLGLPFF
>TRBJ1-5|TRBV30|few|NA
TGTGCCTGGAGTGTCCAGTTTCAGCCCCAGCATTTT
CAWSVQFQPQHF
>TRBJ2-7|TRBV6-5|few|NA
TGTGCCAGCAGTTATTCGGCAGTAGCAGACGAGCAGTACTTC
CASSYSAVADEQYF
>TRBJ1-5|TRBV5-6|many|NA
TGTGCCAGCAGTTCGGTGGATCAGCCCCAGCATTTT
CASSSVDQPQHF
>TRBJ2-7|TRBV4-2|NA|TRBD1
TGTGCCAGCAGCCTAACGACAGGGGGCAGCTCCTACGAGCAGTACTTC
CASSLTTGGSSYEQYF
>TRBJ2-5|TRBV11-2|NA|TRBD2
TGTGCCAGCAGCCCATCAAGCGGGAGATGGGAGACCCAGTACTTC
CASSPSSGRWETQYF
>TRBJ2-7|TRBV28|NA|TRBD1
TGTGCCAGCAGTTTATACAGGGGGACCTACTCCTACGAGCAGTACTTC
CASSLYRGTYSYEQYF
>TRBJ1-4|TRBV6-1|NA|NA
TGTGCCAGCAGTGTCCGGGACCGATCAACTAATGAAAAACTGTTTTTT
CASSVRDRSTNEKLFF
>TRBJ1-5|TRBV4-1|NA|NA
TGCGCCAGCAGCCGAGGAGGGGACATGCTTCAGCCCCAGCATTTT
CASSRGGDMLQPQHF
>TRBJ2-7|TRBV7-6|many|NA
TGTGCCAGCAGCTTAGGGGCTAAAGGGCAGTACTTC
CASSLGAKGQYF
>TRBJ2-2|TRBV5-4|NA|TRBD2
TGTGCCAGCAGCTTTAGTCTAGCGGGGGTTGCCGCGAACACCGGGGAGCTGTTTTTT
CASSFSLAGVAANTGELFF
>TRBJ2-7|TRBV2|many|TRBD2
TGTGCCAGCAGTGAGAGCGGGGGCTACTCCTACGAGCAGTACTTC
CASSESGGYSYEQYF
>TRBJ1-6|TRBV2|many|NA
TGTGCCAGCCAAACCTACGGGGTTGATTCACCCCTCCACTTT
CASQTYGVDSPLHF
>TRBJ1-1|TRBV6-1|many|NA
TGTGCCACCCAAACGAGGGTGAACACTGAAGCTTTCTTT
CATQTRVNTEAFF
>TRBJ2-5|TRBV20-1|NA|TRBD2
TGCAGTGCGATAGCGGGGGCGTTGGAGACCCAGTACTTC
CSAIAGALETQYF